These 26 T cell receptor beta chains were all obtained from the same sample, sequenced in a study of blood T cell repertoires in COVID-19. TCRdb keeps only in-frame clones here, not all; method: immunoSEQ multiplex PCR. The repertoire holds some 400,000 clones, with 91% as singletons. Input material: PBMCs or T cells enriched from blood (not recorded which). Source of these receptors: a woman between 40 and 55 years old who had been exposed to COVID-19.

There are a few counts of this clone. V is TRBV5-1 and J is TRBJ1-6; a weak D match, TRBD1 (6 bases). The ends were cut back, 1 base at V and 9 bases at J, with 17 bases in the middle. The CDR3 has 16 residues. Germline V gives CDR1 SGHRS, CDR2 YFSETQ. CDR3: CASSLRSGGEGSPLHF. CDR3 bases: TGCGCCAGCAGCTTGAGATCGGGGGGCGAAGGTTCACCCCTCCACTTT.

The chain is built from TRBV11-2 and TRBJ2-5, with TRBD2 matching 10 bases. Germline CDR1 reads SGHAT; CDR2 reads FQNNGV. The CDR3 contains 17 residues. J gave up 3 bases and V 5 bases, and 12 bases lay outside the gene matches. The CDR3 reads CASSPHSGGRGKETQYF. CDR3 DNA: TGTGCCAGCAGCCCACATAGCGGGGGGCGGGGCAAAGAGACCCAGTACTTC.

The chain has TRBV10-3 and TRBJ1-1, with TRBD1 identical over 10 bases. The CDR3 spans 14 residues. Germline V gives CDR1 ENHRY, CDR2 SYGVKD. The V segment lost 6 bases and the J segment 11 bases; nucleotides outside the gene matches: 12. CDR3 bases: TGTGCCATCAGGGGGGACAGGGGTCAAAGGTGGGCTTTCTTT. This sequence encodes CAIRGDRGQRWAFF.

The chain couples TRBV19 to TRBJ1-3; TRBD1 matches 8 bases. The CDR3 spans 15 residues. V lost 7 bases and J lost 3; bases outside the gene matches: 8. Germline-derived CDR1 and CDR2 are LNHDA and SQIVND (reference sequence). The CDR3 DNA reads TGTGCCAGTAACGCGCAGGGGGCGGATGGAAACACCATATATTTT. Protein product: CASNAQGADGNTIYF. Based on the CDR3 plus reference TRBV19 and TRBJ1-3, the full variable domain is DGGITQSPKYLFRKEGQNVTLSCEQNLNHDAMYWYRQDPGQGLRLIYYSQIVNDFQKGDIAEGYSVSREKKESFPLTVTSAQKNPTAFYLCASNAQGADGNTIYFGEGSWLTVV.

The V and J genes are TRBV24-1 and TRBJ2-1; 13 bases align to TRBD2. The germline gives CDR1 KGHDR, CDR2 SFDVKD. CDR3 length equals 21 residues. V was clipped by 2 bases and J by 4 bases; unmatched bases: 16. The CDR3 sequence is CATSDSTSGRTVVLHYNEQFF. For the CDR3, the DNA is TGTGCCACCAGTGATTCGACTAGCGGGAGGACAGTGGTGCTGCATTACAATGAGCAGTTCTTC.

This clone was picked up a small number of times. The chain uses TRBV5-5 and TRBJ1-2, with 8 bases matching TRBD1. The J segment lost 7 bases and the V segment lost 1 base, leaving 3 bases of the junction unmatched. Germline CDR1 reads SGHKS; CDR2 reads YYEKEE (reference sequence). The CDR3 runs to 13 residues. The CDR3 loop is CASSLNRGVGYTF. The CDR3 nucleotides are TGTGCCAGCAGCTTGAACAGGGGGGTTGGCTACACCTTC.

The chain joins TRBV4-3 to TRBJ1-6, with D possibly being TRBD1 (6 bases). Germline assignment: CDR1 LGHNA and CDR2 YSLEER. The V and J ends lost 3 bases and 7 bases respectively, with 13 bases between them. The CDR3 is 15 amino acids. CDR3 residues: CASSQTTGRNSPLHF. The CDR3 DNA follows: TGCGCCAGCAGCCAGACCACAGGGCGGAATTCACCCCTCCACTTT.

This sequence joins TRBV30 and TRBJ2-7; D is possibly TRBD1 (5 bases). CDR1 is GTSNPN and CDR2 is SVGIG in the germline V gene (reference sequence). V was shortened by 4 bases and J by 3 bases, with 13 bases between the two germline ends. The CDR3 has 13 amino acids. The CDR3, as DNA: TGTGCCTGGAAAGCAGGGTCAATCTACGAGCAGTACTTC. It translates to CAWKAGSIYEQYF.

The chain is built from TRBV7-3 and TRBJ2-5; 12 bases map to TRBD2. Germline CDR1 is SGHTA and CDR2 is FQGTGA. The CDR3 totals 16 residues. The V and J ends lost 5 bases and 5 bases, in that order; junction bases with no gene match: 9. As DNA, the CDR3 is TGTGCCAGCAGCCCTACTAGCGGGGGGCCAGGGGAGACCCAGTACTTC. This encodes CASSPTSGGPGETQYF.

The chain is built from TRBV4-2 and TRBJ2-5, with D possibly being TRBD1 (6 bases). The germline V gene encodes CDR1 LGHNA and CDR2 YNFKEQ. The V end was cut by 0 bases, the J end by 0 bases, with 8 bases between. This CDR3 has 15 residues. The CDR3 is CASSQEGANQETQYF. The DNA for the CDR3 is TGTGCCAGCAGCCAAGAGGGGGCTAACCAAGAGACCCAGTACTTC.

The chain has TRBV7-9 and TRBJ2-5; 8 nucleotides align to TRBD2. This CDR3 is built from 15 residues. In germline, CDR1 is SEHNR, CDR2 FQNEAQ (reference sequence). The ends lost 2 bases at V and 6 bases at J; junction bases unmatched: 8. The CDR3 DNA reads TGTGCCAGCAGCTTAAGGGAATCGGGAGGGAAGACCCAGTACTTC. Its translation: CASSLRESGGKTQYF. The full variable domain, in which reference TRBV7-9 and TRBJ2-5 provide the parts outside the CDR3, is DTGVSQNPRHKITKRGQNVTFRCDPISEHNRLYWYRQTLGQGPEFLTYFQNEAQLEKSRLLSDRFSAERPKGSFSTLEIQRTEQGDSAMYLCASSLRESGGKTQYFGPGTRLLVL.

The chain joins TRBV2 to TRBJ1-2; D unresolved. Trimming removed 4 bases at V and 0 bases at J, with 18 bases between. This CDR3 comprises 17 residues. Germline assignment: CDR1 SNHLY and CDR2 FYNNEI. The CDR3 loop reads CASSAISGLTTNYGYTF. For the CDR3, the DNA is TGTGCCAGCAGTGCCATAAGTGGTCTCACTACTAACTATGGCTACACCTTC.

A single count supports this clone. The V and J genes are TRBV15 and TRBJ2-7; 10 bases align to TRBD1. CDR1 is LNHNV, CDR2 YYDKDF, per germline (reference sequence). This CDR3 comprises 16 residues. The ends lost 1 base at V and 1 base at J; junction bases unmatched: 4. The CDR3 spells CATSRGQGAGSYEQYF. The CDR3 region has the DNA TGTGCCACCAGCAGAGGACAGGGGGCCGGTTCCTACGAGCAGTACTTC.

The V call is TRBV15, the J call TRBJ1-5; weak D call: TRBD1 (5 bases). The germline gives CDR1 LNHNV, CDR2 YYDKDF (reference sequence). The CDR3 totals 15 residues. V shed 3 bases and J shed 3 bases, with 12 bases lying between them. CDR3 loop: CATSRSRGSNQPQHF. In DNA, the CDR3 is TGTGCCACCAGCAGGTCTCGGGGGTCCAATCAGCCCCAGCATTTT.

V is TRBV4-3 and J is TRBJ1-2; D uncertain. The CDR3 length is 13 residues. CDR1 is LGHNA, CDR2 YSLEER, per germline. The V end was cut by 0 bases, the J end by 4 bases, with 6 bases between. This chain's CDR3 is CASSQERGYGYTF. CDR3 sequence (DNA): TGCGCCAGCAGCCAAGAGCGCGGCTATGGCTACACCTTC.

Written as DNA, the CDR3 is TGTGCCTGGAGTGCGGGACATAACACTGAAGCTTTCTTT. Translating it yields CAWSAGHNTEAFF. The chain carries TRBV30 and TRBJ1-1, with TRBD1 as a possible D gene (6 bases). CDR3 size: 13 residues. Germline V gives CDR1 GTSNPN, CDR2 SVGIG (reference sequence). Trimming left V 1 base short and J 2 bases short, with 8 bases between.

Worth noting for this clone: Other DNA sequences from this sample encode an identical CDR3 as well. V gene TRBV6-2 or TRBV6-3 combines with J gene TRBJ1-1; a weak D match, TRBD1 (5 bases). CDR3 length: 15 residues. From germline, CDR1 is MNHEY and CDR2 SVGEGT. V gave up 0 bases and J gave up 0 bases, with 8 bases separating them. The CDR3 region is CASSYSRQLNTEAFF. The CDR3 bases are TGTGCCAGCAGTTACTCAAGACAGTTGAACACTGAAGCTTTCTTT.

The CDR3 is CAIRAGLAGAEQFF. CDR3 coding DNA: TGTGCCATCAGGGCGGGACTAGCGGGAGCTGAGCAGTTCTTC. The chain is built from TRBV10-3 and TRBJ2-1, with 14 bases matching TRBD2. V lost 6 bases, J lost 9 bases, and 4 bases stayed unmatched. The CDR3 covers 14 residues. Per the germline V gene, CDR1 is ENHRY and CDR2 is SYGVKD.

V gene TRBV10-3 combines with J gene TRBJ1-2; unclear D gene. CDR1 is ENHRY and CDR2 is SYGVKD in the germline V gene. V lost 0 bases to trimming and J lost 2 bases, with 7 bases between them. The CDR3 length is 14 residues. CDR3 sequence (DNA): TGTGCCATCAGTGAGTCAACCGGGAACTATGGCTACACCTTC. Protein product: CAISESTGNYGYTF.

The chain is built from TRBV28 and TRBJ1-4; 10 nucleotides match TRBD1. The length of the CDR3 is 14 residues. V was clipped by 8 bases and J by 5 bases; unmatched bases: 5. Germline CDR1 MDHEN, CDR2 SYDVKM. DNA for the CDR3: TGTGCCAGCCTAAAGGGACAGGGGAATGAAAAACTGTTTTTT. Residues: CASLKGQGNEKLFF.

CDR3 bases: TGTGCCAGCTCAGGCGCGACAGGGCTGAACACTGAAGCTTTCTTT. Protein product: CASSGATGLNTEAFF. This chain uses TRBV18 with TRBJ1-1; 7 positions agree with TRBD1. The CDR3 is 15 amino acids. The V segment lost 5 bases and the J segment 0 bases; nucleotides outside the gene matches: 6. From germline, CDR1 is KGHSH and CDR2 LQKENI.

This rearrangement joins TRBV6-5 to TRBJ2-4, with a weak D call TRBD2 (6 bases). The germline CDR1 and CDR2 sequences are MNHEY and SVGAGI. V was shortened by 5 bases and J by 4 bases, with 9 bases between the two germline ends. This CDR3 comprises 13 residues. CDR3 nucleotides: TGTGCCAGCAGTATTAGCGGAAAAAACATTCAGTACTTC. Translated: CASSISGKNIQYF.

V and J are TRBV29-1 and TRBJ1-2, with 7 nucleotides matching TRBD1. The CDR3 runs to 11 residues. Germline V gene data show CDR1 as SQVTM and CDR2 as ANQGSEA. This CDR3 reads CISTGDKGYTF. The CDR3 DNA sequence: TGCATCTCCACAGGGGATAAAGGCTACACCTTC.

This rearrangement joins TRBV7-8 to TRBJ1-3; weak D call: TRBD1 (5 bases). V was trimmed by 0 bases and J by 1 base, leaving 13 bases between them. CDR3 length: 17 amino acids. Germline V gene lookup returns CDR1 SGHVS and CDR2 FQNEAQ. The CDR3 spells CASSLARQQGSGNTIYF. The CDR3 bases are TGTGCCAGCAGCTTAGCGAGACAGCAGGGATCTGGAAACACCATATATTTT.

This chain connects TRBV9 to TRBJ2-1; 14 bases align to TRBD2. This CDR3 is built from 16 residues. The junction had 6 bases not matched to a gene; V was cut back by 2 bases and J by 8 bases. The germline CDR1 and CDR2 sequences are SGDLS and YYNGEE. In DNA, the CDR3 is TGTGCCAGCAGCGTGGCGGGGACTAGCGGGAGTTATGAGCAGTTCTTC. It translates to CASSVAGTSGSYEQFF.

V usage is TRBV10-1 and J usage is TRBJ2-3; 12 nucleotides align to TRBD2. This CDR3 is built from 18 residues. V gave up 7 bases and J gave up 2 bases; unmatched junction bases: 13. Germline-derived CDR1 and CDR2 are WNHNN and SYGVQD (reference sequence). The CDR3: CASIRLAGEGTATDTQYF. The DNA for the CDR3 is TGCGCCAGCATTAGACTAGCGGGGGAGGGCACGGCCACAGATACGCAGTATTTT.